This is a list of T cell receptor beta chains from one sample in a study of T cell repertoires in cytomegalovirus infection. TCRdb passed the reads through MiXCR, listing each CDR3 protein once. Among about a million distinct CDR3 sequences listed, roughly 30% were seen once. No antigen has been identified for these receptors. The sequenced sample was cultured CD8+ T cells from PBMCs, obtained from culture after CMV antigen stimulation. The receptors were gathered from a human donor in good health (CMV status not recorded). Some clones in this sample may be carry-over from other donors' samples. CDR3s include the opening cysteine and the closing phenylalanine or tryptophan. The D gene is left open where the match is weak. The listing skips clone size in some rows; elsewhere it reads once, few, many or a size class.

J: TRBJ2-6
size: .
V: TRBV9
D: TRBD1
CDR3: CASSVPQGTGANVLTF
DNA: TGTGCCAGCAGCGTACCACAGGGGACTGGGGCCAACGTCCTGACTTTC

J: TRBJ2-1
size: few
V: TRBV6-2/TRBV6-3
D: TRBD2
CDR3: CASSSRTSGGPQGSYNEQFF
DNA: TGTGCCAGCAGTTCCCGGACTAGCGGGGGCCCTCAGGGGTCCTACAATGAGCAGTTCTTC

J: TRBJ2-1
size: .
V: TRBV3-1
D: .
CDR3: CATDAPGVDNEQFF
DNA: TGTGCCACCGACGCACCGGGGGTCGACAATGAGCAGTTCTTC

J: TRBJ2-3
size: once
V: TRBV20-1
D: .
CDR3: CSARFGQTSVADTQYF
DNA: TGCAGTGCTAGATTCGGACAGACGTCCGTCGCAGATACGCAGTATTTT

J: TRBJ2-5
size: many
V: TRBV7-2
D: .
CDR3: CASSLDPGALVQETQYF
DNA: TGTGCCAGCAGCTTAGACCCAGGGGCACTTGTTCAAGAGACCCAGTACTTC

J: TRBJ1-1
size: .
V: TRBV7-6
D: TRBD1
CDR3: CASSPGTGYLSAEAFF
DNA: TGTGCCAGCAGCCCCGGGACAGGGTACCTTTCAGCTGAAGCTTTCTTT

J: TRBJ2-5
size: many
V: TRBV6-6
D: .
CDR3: CATLAGAETQYF
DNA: TGTGCCACCCTCGCAGGGGCTGAGACCCAGTACTTC

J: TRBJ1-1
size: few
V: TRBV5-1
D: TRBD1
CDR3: CASRSYRGKDTEAFF
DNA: TGCGCCAGCAGATCATACAGGGGAAAGGACACTGAAGCTTTCTTT

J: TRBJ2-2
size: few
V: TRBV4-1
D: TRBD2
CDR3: CASSQDRSGGATGELFF
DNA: TGCGCCAGCAGCCAAGATCGAAGCGGGGGGGCAACCGGGGAGCTGTTTTTT

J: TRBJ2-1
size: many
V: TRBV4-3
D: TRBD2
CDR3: CASSQTSGVYNEQFF
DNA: TGCGCCAGCAGCCAAACTAGCGGGGTGTACAATGAGCAGTTCTTC

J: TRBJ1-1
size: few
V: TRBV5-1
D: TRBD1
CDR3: CASSLGPARQLGRGMNTEAFF
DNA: TGCGCCAGCAGCTTGGGCCCGGCTCGACAGTTGGGCAGGGGGATGAACACTGAAGCTTTCTTT

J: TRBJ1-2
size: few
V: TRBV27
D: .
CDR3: CASGGEYGYTF
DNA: TGTGCCAGCGGGGGGGAATATGGCTACACCTTC

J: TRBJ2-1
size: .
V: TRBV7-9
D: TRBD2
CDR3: CVSSGTSGAYEQFF
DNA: TGTGTCAGCTCCGGGACTAGCGGGGCATATGAGCAGTTCTTC

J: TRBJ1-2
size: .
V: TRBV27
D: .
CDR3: CASSPFTTNYGYTF
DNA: TGTGCCAGCAGCCCCTTCACAACTAACTATGGCTACACCTTC

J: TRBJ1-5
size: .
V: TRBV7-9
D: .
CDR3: CVSSIDKAFPQHF
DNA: TGTGTCAGCAGCATCGACAAGGCCTTCCCCCAGCATTTT

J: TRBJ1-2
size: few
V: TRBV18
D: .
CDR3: CASSPEVGRLNYGYTF
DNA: TGTGCCAGCTCACCAGAGGTGGGACGGTTGAACTATGGCTACACCTTC

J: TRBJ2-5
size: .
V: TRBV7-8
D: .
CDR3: CASSSGGILMQTQYF
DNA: TGTGCCAGCAGCTCAGGGGGGATATTAATGCAGACCCAGTACTTC

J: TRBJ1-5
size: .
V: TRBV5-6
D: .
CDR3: CASSWGDEGSQPQHF
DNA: TGTGCCAGCAGCTGGGGGGATGAGGGATCTCAGCCCCAGCATTTT

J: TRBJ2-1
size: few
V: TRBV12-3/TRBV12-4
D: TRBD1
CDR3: CASKRDRGPDEQFF
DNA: TGTGCCAGCAAAAGGGACAGGGGGCCGGATGAGCAGTTCTTC

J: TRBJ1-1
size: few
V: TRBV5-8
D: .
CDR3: CASSLTLDSGTFF
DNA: TGTGCCAGCAGCTTGACGTTGGACAGTGGAACTTTCTTT

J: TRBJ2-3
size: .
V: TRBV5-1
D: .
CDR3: CASSLLKIFTDTQYF
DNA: TGCGCCAGCAGCTTGCTTAAAATATTCACAGATACGCAGTATTTT

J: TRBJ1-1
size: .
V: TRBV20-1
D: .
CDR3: CSARRGEAFF
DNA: TGCAGTGCTAGAAGGGGAGAAGCTTTCTTT

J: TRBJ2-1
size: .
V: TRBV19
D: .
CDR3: CASTLDVSSYNEQFF
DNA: TGTGCCAGTACCCTGGACGTGAGCTCCTACAATGAGCAGTTCTTC

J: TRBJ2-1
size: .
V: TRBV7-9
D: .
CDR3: CASSLSQGLRNEQFF
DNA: TGTGCCAGCAGCTTATCACAGGGATTGAGGAATGAGCAGTTCTTC

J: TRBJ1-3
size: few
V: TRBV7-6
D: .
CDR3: CALGENSGNTIYF
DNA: TGTGCCTTGGGGGAAAACTCTGGAAACACCATATATTTT

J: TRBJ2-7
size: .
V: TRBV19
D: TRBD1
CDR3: CASSIDAGGSYEQYF
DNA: TGTGCCAGTAGTATCGACGCAGGGGGCTCCTACGAGCAGTACTTC

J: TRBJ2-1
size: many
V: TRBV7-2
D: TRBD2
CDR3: CASSLGLAGSNNEQFF
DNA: TGTGCCAGCAGCTTAGGACTAGCGGGCTCCAACAATGAGCAGTTCTTC

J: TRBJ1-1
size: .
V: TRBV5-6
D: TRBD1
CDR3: CASSLRWTGYTEAFF
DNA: TGTGCCAGCAGCTTGCGATGGACAGGCTATACTGAAGCTTTCTTT

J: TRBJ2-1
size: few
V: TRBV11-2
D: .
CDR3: CASSLYLREQFF
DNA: TGTGCCAGCAGCTTATATTTAAGGGAGCAGTTCTTC

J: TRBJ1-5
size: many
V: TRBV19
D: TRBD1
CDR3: CASSPMSYDRGAYGSQPQHF
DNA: TGTGCCAGTAGTCCCATGTCTTACGACAGGGGAGCCTATGGGAGTCAGCCCCAGCATTTT

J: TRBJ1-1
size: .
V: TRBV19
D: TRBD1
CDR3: CASMGDRGWDTEAFF
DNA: TGTGCCTCAATGGGGGACAGGGGCTGGGACACTGAAGCTTTCTTT

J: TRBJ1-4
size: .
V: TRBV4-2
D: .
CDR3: CASSQLVEGEKLFF
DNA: TGTGCCAGCAGCCAATTGGTCGAGGGTGAAAAACTGTTTTTT

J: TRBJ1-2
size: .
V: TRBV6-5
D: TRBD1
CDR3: CASSYSGQGLGYTF
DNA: TGTGCCAGCAGTTACTCGGGACAGGGCCTGGGCTACACCTTC

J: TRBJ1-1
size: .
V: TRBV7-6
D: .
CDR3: CASSLETVYMNTEAFF
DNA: TGTGCCAGCAGCTTAGAGACAGTCTATATGAACACTGAAGCTTTCTTT

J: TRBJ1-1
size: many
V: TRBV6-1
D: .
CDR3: CASSPRAENTEAFF
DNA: TGTGCCAGCAGTCCTCGGGCCGAGAACACTGAAGCTTTCTTT

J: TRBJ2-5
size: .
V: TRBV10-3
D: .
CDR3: CAIKTTGYQETQYF
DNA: TGTGCCATCAAGACGACGGGGTACCAAGAGACCCAGTACTTC